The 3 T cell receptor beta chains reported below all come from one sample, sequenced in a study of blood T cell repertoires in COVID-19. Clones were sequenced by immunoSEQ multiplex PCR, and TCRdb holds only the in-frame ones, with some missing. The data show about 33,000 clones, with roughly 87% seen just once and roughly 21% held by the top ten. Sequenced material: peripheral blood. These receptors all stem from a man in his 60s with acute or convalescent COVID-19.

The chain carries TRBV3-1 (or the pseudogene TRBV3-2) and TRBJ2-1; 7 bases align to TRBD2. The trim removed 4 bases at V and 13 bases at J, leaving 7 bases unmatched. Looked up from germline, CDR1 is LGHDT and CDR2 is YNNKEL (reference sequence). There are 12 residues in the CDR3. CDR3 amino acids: CASSRDAGEQFF. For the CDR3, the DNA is TGTGCCAGCAGCCGAGATGCGGGAGAACAGTTCTTC.

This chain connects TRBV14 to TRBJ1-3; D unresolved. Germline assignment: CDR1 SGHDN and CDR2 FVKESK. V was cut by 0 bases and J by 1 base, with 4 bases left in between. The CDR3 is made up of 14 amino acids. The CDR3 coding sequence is TGTGCCAGCAGCCAAGATCTATCTGGAAACACCATATATTTT. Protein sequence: CASSQDLSGNTIYF.

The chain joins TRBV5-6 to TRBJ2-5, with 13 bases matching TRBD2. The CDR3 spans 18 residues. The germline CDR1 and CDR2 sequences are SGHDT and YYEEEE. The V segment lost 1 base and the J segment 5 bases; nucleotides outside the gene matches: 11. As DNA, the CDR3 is TGTGCCAGCAGCTTGATTGGGACTAGCGGGGACCCGGGGGAGACCCAGTACTTC. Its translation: CASSLIGTSGDPGETQYF.